This T cell receptor (beta chain) was recovered during a study of sequential checkpoint blockade in melanoma. Using immunoSEQ multiplex PCR, the repertoire was profiled, and TCRdb retains in-frame clones only, with some absent. The table shows approximately 6,100 clones, with roughly 21% occurring only once. Germline V gives CDR1 KGHSH, CDR2 LQKENI. This CDR3 is built from 16 residues. Between the trimmed V and J ends, which lost 3 bases and 3 bases, there was a span of 14 bases. Noted treatment: randomized to nivolumab then ipilimumab (arm A) or the reverse (arm B). This receptor was taken from a human donor with melanoma. This sequence joins TRBV18 and TRBJ1-4, with D maybe TRBD1 (6 bases). Sample: tumor tissue (inferred from file names), taken from a patient given nivolumab and ipilimumab in sequence. The CDR3 DNA follows: TGTGCCAGCTCACCCCTTACAGGGACGGCTAATGAAAAACTGTTTTTT. Its protein product is CASSPLTGTANEKLFF.